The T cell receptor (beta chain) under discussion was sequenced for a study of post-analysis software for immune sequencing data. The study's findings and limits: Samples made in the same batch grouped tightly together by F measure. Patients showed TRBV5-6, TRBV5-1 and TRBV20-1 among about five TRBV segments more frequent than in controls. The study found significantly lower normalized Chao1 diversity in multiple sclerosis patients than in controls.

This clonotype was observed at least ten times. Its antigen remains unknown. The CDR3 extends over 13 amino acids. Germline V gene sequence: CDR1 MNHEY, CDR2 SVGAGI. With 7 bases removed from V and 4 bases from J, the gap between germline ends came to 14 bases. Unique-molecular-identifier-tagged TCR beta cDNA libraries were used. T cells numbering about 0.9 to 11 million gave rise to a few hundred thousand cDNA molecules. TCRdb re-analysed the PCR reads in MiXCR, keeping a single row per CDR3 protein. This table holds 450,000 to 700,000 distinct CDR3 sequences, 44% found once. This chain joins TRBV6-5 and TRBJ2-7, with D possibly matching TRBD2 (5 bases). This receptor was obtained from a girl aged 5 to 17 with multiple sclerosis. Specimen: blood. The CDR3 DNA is TGTGCCAGCAAAGCGACTACTACTTACGAGCAGTACTTC. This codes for CASKATTTYEQYF.